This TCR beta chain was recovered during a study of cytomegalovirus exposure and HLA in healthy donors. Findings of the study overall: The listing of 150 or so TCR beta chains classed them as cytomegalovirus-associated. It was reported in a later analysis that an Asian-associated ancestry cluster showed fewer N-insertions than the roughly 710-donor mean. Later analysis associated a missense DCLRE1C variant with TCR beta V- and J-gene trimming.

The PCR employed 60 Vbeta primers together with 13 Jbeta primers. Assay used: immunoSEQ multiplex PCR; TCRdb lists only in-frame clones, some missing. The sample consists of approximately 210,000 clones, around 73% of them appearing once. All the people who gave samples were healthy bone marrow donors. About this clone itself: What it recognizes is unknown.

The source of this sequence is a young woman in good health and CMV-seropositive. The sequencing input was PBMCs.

DNA of the CDR3: TGTGCCCAACGGTGGGTAGGAGCAGATACGCAGTATTTT. Translated, it gives CAQRWVGADTQYF. V is TRBV30 and J is TRBJ2-3; D unresolved. Germline values: CDR1 GTSNPN, CDR2 SVGIG (reference sequence). The CDR3 totals 13 residues. Trimming removed 8 bases from V and 4 bases from J, with 16 bases in between.